The clone carrying this T cell receptor beta chain was detected only a few times. The antigen is undetermined. There was one heparinised blood draw per donor, averaging approximately 120 mL. Researchers reported sorting CD4+ naive, central memory, regulatory and stem cell-like memory cells via CD45RO/CCR7/CD25/CD127/CD95/CD27. Germline loops: CDR1 SGHTA, CDR2 FQGNSA. Trimming at V came to 1 base and at J to 7 bases, leaving 3 bases not matched to a gene. The CDR3 runs to 15 residues. The investigators reverse transcribed all of the isolated RNA, so they sequenced expressed TCRB transcripts. Generated by immunoSEQ multiplex PCR, the TCRdb table keeps only in-frame clones and is missing some. The profile shows about 360,000 clones, 10% to 15% of them singletons. The data stem from a study of beta chain features in type 1 diabetes. Study-wide results and limits: Shorter TCRB CDR3s, moderately but significantly so, marked every one of the four CD4+ subsets in Type 1 diabetes patients.

This rearrangement joins TRBV7-2 to TRBJ1-6; 8 positions agree with TRBD1. The receptor's source is a man younger than 35 in good health. The sample taken for sequencing was naive CD4+ T cells from blood. The CDR3 reads CASSLGDRRNSPLHF. The CDR3 DNA reads TGTGCCAGCAGCTTAGGGGACAGGCGGAATTCACCCCTCCACTTT.